The present T cell receptor beta chain was sequenced within a study of shared clonotypes between healthy human individuals. The study's findings and limits: Expectations were that clonotype sharing among donors would be affected by sequencing depth. Non-shared clonotypes had lower generation probabilities than clonotypes shared by all four sorted-subset donors. Large depth notwithstanding, sorted-subset sequencing proved incomplete by rarefaction.

Some clones are missing from TCRdb's copy, which holds only in-frame ones; the method was immunoSEQ multiplex PCR. The table records over a million clones, 95% to 99% of them present only once. This clone came up once. The antigen is unknown. This receptor was obtained from a man aged 25-45 years in good health. Sequencing was carried out using naive CD4+ T cells sorted from blood. Subset described: CD45RA+ positively selected.

In nucleotides, the CDR3 is TGTGCCAGCAGCACAGGACTAGCGGGATCCTACGAGCAGTACTTC. This gives the protein CASSTGLAGSYEQYF. This rearrangement joins TRBV5-4 to TRBJ2-7, with 12 positions matching TRBD2. This CDR3 contains 15 residues. From germline, CDR1 is SGHNT and CDR2 YYREEE (reference sequence). Unmatched junction bases numbered 3, after V lost 4 bases and J lost 1 base.